In this sample, the clone carrying this T cell receptor (beta chain) turned up once. The sample comes from a study of blood T cell repertoires in COVID-19. About the research overall: PBMCs, B-cell-depleted T cells, or T cells provided the cDNA or gDNA that made up the material.

In the original analysis: Estimation of nucleated cell counts was performed using reference gene primer amplification. Sequencing used immunoSEQ multiplex PCR; TCRdb keeps in-frame clones, though not all of them. D and trimming were read from the DNA, whereas the V and J calls and clone size are those reported in that table. The data show nearly 95,000 clones, over 75% seen once. CDR3 length equals 14 residues. J lost 6 bases, V lost 6 bases, and 10 bases had no gene match. The germline V gene encodes CDR1 MNHEY and CDR2 SMNVEV (reference sequence). Sequencing used peripheral blood. The TCR sequence derives from an elderly woman with acute or convalescent COVID-19. The rearrangement links TRBV27 to TRBJ2-7, with 8 bases that match TRBD1. CDR3: CASRIRQGNGEQYF. In DNA form, the CDR3 reads TGTGCCAGCAGGATCAGACAGGGGAATGGCGAGCAGTACTTC.